This T cell receptor beta chain stems from a study of blood T cell repertoires in COVID-19. About the study: Italy, Spain and the United States were the sources of the convalescent and acute COVID-19 samples.

J was trimmed by 6 bases and V by 4 bases; bases with no gene match: 8. Germline V lookup: CDR1 SQVTM, CDR2 ANQGSEA. The CDR3 runs 14 residues. Using immunoSEQ multiplex PCR, the repertoire was profiled, and TCRdb retains in-frame clones only, with some absent. The data hold roughly 80,000 clones, with roughly nine tenths observed a single time. This rearrangement joins TRBV29-1 to TRBJ1-2; 10 bases are a match to TRBD1. This receptor was identified in a woman of 80 years or more with active or convalescent COVID-19. The sample taken for sequencing was peripheral blood. The CDR3, as DNA: TGCAGCGTTGTAGGACAGGGGGGTGCTAATGGCTACACCTTC. Its translation: CSVVGQGGANGYTF.